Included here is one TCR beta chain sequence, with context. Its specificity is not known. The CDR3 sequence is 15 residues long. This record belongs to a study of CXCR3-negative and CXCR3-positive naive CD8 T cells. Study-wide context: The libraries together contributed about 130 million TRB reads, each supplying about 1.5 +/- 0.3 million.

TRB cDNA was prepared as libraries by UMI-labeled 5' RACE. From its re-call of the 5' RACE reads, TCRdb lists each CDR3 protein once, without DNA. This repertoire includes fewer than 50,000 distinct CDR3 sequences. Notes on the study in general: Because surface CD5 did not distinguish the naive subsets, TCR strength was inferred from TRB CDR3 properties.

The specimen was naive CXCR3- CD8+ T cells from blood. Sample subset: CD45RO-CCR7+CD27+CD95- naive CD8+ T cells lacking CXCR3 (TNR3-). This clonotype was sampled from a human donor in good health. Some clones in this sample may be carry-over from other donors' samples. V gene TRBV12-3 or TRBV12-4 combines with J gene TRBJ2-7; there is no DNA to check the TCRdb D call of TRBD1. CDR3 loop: CASSPPTGTYHEQYF.